A single sample is the source of the 11 T cell receptor beta chains below, sequenced in a study of control samples from healthy donors and cancer patients. Profiled with immunoSEQ multiplex PCR; TCRdb holds only in-frame clones, not every one. The data contain under 100,000 clones, approximately 95% of them seen just once; the ten biggest clones take up roughly 1.5%. Material: blood. The receptor set was obtained from a woman aged 30 to 39 in good health.

V usage is TRBV5-5 and J usage is TRBJ1-2; no clear D gene. CDR1 SGHKS and CDR2 YYEKEE come from the germline V gene (reference sequence). CDR3 length: 13 amino acids. Trimming pared 2 bases from V and 2 bases from J, leaving 7 bases between. Here the CDR3 reads CASSFDMNYGYTF. The CDR3 DNA reads TGTGCCAGCAGCTTCGACATGAACTATGGCTACACCTTC.

The chain combines TRBV10-2 with TRBJ1-1; D is unclear. The CDR3 sequence is 12 residues long. Germline values: CDR1 WSHSY, CDR2 SAAADI. V was shortened by 2 bases and J by 9 bases, with 10 bases between the two germline ends. Here the CDR3 reads CASSERSTKAFF. CDR3 DNA: TGCGCCAGCAGTGAGAGGTCAACGAAAGCTTTCTTT.

This rearrangement joins TRBV6-1 to TRBJ1-2, with D possibly matching TRBD1 (6 bases). The CDR3 sequence is 16 residues long. Per the germline V gene, CDR1 is MNHNS and CDR2 is SASEGT. Deletions cut 2 bases from V and 6 bases from J, with 19 bases between. The CDR3 reads CASSESAGHALDGYTF. CDR3 DNA sequence: TGTGCCAGCAGTGAATCCGCGGGACACGCCCTCGATGGCTACACCTTC.

The chain carries TRBV6-5 and TRBJ1-3, with D tentatively TRBD1 (6 bases). Trimming removed 0 bases from V and 4 bases from J, with 7 bases in between. Germline V gives CDR1 MNHEY, CDR2 SVGAGI. This CDR3 has 14 residues. This CDR3 reads CASSYSGAGNTIYF. For the CDR3, the DNA is TGTGCCAGCAGTTACTCGGGGGCCGGAAACACCATATATTTT.

For the CDR3, the DNA is TGTGCCAGCTCACCTGCCGGACGAATCCGGGACCACGGACCTTCTAACTATGGCTACACCTTC. This encodes CASSPAGRIRDHGPSNYGYTF. This chain connects TRBV18 to TRBJ1-2; TRBD1 might be the D (5 bases). The CDR3 is 21 amino acids. Germline CDR1 reads KGHSH; CDR2 reads LQKENI. Deletions cut 3 bases from V and 0 bases from J, with 29 bases between.

V and J are TRBV10-1 and TRBJ2-3; 9 positions agree with TRBD2. The CDR3 loop spans 13 amino acids. Losses at the gene ends were 11 bases for V and 6 bases for J; bases not matched to a gene: 9. Germline CDR1 and CDR2: WNHNN and SYGVQD (reference sequence). The chain's CDR3 is CAVSAGGGDTQYF. Written as DNA, the CDR3 is TGCGCCGTATCCGCGGGAGGGGGCGATACGCAGTATTTT.

The rearrangement uses TRBV11-2 and TRBJ1-5; a possible D gene is TRBD1 (5 bases). The V end was cut by 0 bases, the J end by 4 bases, with 10 bases between. There are 15 residues in the CDR3. In germline, CDR1 is SGHAT, CDR2 FQNNGV. The CDR3 protein is CASSLEGGWNQPQHF. The CDR3 DNA sequence: TGTGCCAGCAGCTTAGAGGGGGGGTGGAATCAGCCCCAGCATTTT.

The J gene is TRBJ1-6, the V gene TRBV6-1; the D is unclear. Trimming removed 2 bases from V and 7 bases from J, with 12 bases in between. The V gene's germline CDR1 is MNHNS and CDR2 SASEGT. CDR3 length equals 15 residues. CDR3 DNA: TGTGCCAGCAGTGAACGGGCGGCTATCAATTCACCCCTCCACTTT. Its protein is CASSERAAINSPLHF.

This clone was seen once. V and J are TRBV27 and TRBJ1-6, with D uncertain. The CDR3 is 14 residues long. Germline V gene sequence: CDR1 MNHEY, CDR2 SMNVEV (reference sequence). Trimming pared 6 bases from V and 2 bases from J, leaving 8 bases between. Here the CDR3 reads CASRGVTYNSPLHF. The CDR3 nucleotides read TGTGCCAGCAGGGGTGTTACCTATAATTCACCCCTCCACTTT.

The chain joins TRBV15 to TRBJ1-5; tentative D call: TRBD1 (5 bases). V dropped 6 bases and J dropped 6 bases, with 12 bases sitting between them. The CDR3 covers 13 residues. Germline V gene sequence: CDR1 LNHNV, CDR2 YYDKDF (reference sequence). CDR3 nucleotide sequence: TGTGCCACCAGAAATTCCGGGGGTCAGCCCCAGCATTTT. This encodes CATRNSGGQPQHF.

The CDR3 sequence: CASSLGTGNTGELFF. CDR3 sequence (DNA): TGTGCCAGCAGCTTAGGGACAGGGAACACCGGGGAGCTGTTTTTT. The rearrangement uses TRBV11-2 and TRBJ2-2; TRBD1 aligns across 7 bases. Germline CDR1 and CDR2: SGHAT and FQNNGV. V lost 1 base and J lost 1; bases outside the gene matches: 0. This CDR3 region has 15 residues.